One and the same sample provided the 4 T cell receptor beta chains below, sequenced in a study of spatial heterogeneity in lung cancer. Described time point: sample taken at primary tumor resection. Sequencing covered unsorted whole RNA taken from tumor, nontumor lung or frozen PBMC. One entry per CDR3 protein, called by TCRdb with MiXCR from the 5' RACE reads. The sample consists of around 2,900 distinct CDR3 sequences, roughly 41% of them appearing once. The sample was PBMCs, taken at surgery. These receptors were taken from a male donor with early-stage non-small cell lung cancer.

V and J are TRBV20-1 and TRBJ2-1, with 9 positions matching TRBD1. After removal of 2 bases from V and 6 bases from J, the junction contained 17 bases not matched to a gene. The V gene's germline CDR1 is DFQATT and CDR2 SNEGSKA (reference sequence). The CDR3 sequence is 18 residues long. The CDR3 DNA sequence: TGCAGTGCTAGAATACCCGGGACAGGGTTTGGTTTGGGCAATGAGCAGTTCTTC. Translation: CSARIPGTGFGLGNEQFF.

The chain links TRBV7-8 to TRBJ2-1; tentatively, D is TRBD1 (6 bases). In germline, CDR1 is SGHVS, CDR2 FQNEAQ. The CDR3 covers 19 residues. The V and J ends lost 8 bases and 0 bases respectively, with 26 bases between them. The CDR3 sequence: CASHPSRAWGRSSYNEQFF. CDR3 in DNA: TGTGCCAGCCACCCTTCTCGGGCTTGGGGGCGGAGCTCCTACAATGAGCAGTTCTTC.

Ten or more counts support this clonotype. The chain combines TRBV28 with TRBJ2-7; tentatively, D is TRBD2 (7 bases). The CDR3 length is 15 residues. Trimming left V 3 bases short and J 4 bases short, with 16 bases between. The germline V gene encodes CDR1 MDHEN and CDR2 SYDVKM. The CDR3 DNA reads TGTGCCAGCAGTTTGTTGCGGGGGCAAGGGTACGAGCAGTACTTC. Translated, it gives CASSLLRGQGYEQYF. The full variable domain, with the rest looked up from reference TRBV28 and TRBJ2-7, is DVKVTQSSRYLVKRTGEKVFLECVQDMDHENMFWYRQDPGLGLRLIYFSYDVKMKEKGDIPEGYSVSREKKERFSLILESASTNQTSMYLCASSLLRGQGYEQYFGPGTRLTVT.

In regard to this clonotype: At one end the junction does not follow the germline gene, possibly because of a read error. For the CDR3, the DNA is TGTGCCAGCAGTGAGACCGCGGAGGGTTACGTGCAGTACTTC. Its translation is CASSETAEGYVQYF. This chain uses TRBV6-5 with TRBJ2-7; perhaps TRBD2 as D (6 bases). The CDR3 totals 14 residues. In germline, CDR1 is MNHEY, CDR2 SVGAGI.